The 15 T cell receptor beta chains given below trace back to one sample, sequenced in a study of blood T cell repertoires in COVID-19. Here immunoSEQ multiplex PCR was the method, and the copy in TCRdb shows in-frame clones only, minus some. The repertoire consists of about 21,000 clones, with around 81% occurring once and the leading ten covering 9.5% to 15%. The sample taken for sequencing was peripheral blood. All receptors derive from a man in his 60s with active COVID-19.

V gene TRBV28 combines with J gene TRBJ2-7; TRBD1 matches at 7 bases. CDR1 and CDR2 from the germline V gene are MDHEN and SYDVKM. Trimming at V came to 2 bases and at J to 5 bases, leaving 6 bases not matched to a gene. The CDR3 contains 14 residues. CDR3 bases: TGTGCCAGCAGTTTACCCGGGACAGTCAACGAGCAGTACTTC. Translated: CASSLPGTVNEQYF.

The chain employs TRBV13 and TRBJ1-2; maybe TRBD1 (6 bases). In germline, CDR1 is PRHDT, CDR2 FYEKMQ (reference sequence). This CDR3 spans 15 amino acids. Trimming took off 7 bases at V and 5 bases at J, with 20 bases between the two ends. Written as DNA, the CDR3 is TGTGCCAGCACCCGAAGGACAGCCGGCGGGTATGGCTACACCTTC. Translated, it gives CASTRRTAGGYGYTF.

CDR3 sequence reads: CASSPSPPTSGNTDTQYF. Here the CDR3 DNA reads TGTGCCAGCTCACCCTCGCCCCCCACTAGCGGGAATACAGATACGCAGTATTTT. The V and J genes are TRBV18 and TRBJ2-3, with TRBD2 identical over 10 bases. The CDR3 spans 18 residues. With V trimmed by 3 bases and J by 3 bases, 12 bases remained unmatched. The germline V gene encodes CDR1 KGHSH and CDR2 LQKENI. The entire variable domain, with the rest obtained from reference TRBV18 and TRBJ2-3, is as follows: NAGVMQNPRHLVRRRGQEARLRCSPMKGHSHVYWYRQLPEEGLKFMVYLQKENIIDESGMPKERFSAEFPKEGPSILRIQQVVRGDSAAYFCASSPSPPTSGNTDTQYFGPGTRLTVL.

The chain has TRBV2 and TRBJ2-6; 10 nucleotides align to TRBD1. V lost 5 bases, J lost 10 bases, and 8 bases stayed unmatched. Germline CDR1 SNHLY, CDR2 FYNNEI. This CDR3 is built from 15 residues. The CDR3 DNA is TGTGCCAGCAGTCGGGGGACAGGGGCTCCTAACGTCCTGACTTTC. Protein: CASSRGTGAPNVLTF. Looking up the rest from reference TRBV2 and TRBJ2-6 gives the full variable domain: EPEVTQTPSHQVTQMGQEVILRCVPISNHLYFYWYRQILGQKVEFLVSFYNNEISEKSEIFDDQFSVERPDGSNFTLKIRSTKLEDSAMYFCASSRGTGAPNVLTFGAGSRLTVL.

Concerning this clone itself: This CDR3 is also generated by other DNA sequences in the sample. For the CDR3, the DNA is TGTGCCAGCAGCTTAGGGGCAGACTACGAGCAGTACTTC. It encodes CASSLGADYEQYF. The chain is built from TRBV7-2 and TRBJ2-7, with D hard to call. Germline V CDR1 and CDR2: SGHTA, FQGNSA. CDR3 size: 13 residues. Trimming removed 1 base from V and 3 bases from J, with 7 bases in between.

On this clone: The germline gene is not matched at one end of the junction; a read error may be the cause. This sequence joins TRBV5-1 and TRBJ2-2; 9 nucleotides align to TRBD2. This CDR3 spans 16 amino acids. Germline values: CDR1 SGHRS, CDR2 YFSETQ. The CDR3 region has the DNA TGCGCCCGCAGCCAGGGGGGGCTAGCGGGATCCGGGGAGCTGTTTTTT. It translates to CARSQGGLAGSGELFF.

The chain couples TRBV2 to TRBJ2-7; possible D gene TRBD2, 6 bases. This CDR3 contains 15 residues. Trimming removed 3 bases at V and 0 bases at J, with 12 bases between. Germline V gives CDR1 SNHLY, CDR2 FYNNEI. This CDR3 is CASSDLSGSSYEQYF. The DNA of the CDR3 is TGTGCCAGCAGTGACTTGAGCGGGTCCTCCTACGAGCAGTACTTC.

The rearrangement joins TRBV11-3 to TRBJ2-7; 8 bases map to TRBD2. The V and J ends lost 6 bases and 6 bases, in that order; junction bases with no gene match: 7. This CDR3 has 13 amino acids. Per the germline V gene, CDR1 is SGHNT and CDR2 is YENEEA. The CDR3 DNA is TGTGCCAGCAGTGAAGCGGGAGTAAGCGAGCAGTACTTC. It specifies CASSEAGVSEQYF. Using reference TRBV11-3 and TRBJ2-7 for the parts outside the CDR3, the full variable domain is EAGVVQSPRYKIIEKKQPVAFWCNPISGHNTLYWYLQNLGQGPELLIRYENEEAVDDSQLPKDRFSAERLKGVDSTLKIQPAELGDSAVYLCASSEAGVSEQYFGPGTRLTVT.

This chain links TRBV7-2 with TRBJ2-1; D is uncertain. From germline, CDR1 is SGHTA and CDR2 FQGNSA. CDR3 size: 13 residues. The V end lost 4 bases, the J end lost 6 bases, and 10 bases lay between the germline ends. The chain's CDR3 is CASSSELVNEQFF. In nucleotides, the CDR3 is TGTGCCAGCAGCTCGGAGTTAGTCAATGAGCAGTTCTTC. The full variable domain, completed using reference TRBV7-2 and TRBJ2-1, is GAGVSQSPSNKVTEKGKDVELRCDPISGHTALYWYRQSLGQGLEFLIYFQGNSAPDKSGLPSDRFSAERTGGSVSTLTIQRTQQEDSAVYLCASSSELVNEQFFGPGTRLTVL.

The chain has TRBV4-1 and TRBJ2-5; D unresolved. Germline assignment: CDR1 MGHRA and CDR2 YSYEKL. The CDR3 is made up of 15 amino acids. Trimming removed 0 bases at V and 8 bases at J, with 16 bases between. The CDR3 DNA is TGCGCCAGCAGCCAAGAGGCGGCCCGACCACGAACCCAGTACTTC. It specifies CASSQEAARPRTQYF.

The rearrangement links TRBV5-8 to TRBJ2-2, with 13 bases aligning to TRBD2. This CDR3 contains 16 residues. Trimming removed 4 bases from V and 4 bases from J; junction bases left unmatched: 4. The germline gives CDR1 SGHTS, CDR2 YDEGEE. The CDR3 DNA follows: TGTGCCAGCAGCAAAACTAGCGGGAGGGTCACCGGGGAGCTGTTTTTT. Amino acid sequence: CASSKTSGRVTGELFF.

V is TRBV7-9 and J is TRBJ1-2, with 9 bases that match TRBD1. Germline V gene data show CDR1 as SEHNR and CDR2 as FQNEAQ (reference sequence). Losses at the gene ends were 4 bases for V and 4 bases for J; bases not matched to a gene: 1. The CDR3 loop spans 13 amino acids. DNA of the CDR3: TGTGCCAGCAGCTCGGGACAGGGCTATGGCTACACCTTC. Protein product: CASSSGQGYGYTF.

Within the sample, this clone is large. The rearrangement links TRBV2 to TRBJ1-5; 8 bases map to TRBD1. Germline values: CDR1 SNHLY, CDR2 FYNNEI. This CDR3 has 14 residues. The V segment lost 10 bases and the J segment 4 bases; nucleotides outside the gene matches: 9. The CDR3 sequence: CATGGTGLNQPQHF. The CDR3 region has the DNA TGTGCCACCGGAGGGACAGGCCTAAATCAGCCCCAGCATTTT.

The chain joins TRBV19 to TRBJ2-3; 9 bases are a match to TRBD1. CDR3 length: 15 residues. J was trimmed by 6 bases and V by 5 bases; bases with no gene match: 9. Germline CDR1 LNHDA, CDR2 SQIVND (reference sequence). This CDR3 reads CASSPQQGARDTQYF. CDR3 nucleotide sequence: TGTGCCAGTAGTCCCCAACAGGGGGCGAGGGATACGCAGTATTTT.

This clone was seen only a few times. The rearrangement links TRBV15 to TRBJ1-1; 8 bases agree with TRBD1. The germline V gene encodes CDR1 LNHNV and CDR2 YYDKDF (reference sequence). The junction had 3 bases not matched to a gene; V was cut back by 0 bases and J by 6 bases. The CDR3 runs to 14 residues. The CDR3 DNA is TGTGCCACCAGCAGAGACAGGGGGCTGGCTGAAGCTTTCTTT. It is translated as CATSRDRGLAEAFF.